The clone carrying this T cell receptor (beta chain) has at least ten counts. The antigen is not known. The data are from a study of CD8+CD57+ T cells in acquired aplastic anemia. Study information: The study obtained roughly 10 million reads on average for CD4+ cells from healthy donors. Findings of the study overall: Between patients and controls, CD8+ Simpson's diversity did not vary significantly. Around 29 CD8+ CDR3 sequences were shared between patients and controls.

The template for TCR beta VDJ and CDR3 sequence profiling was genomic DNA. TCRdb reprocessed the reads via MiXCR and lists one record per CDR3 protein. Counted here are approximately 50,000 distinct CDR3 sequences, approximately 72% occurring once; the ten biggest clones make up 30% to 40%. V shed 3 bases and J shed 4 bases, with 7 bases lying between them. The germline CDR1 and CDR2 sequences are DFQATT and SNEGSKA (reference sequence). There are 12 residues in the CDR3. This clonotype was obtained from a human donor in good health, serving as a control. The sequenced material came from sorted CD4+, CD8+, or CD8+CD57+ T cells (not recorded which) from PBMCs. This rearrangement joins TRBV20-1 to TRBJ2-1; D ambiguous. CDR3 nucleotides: TGCAGTGCTAGGCCACAGTACAATGAGCAGTTCTTC. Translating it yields CSARPQYNEQFF.